The TCR beta chain described here comes from a study of identifying expanded T cells in peripheral blood. Whole-study findings and limits: Clone count variance between roughly 2-week samples rose with total template count.

Concerning this clone: Its antigen is not known.

Germline V gene sequence: CDR1 MNHEY, CDR2 SVGAGI. Trimming left V 6 bases short and J 2 bases short, with 13 bases between. The CDR3 extends over 14 amino acids. Using immunoSEQ multiplex PCR, the repertoire was profiled, and TCRdb retains in-frame clones only, with some absent. The data show approximately 130,000 clones, with around four fifths seen just once and around 3.3% held by the top ten. This sequence originates from a person aged 18-69 years in good health. The gene calls are TRBV6-5 and TRBJ1-2; D might be TRBD1 (6 bases). Sequencing used blood. The DNA of the CDR3 is TGTGCCAGCAGAACCTCGGGGGCCAACTATGGCTACACCTTC. Translation gives CASRTSGANYGYTF.